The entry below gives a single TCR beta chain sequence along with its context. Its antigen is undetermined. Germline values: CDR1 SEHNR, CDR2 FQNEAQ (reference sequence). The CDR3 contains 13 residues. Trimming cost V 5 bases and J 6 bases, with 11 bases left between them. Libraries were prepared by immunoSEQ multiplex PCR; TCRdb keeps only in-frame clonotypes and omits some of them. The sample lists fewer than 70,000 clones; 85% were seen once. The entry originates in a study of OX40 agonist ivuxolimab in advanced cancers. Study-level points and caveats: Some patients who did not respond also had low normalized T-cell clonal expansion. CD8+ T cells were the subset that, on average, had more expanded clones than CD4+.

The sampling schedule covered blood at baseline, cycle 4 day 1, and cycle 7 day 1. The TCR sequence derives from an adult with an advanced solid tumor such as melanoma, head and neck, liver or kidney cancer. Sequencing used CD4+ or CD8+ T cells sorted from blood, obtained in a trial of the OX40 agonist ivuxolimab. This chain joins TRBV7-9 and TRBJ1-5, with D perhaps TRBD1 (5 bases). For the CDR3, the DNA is TGTGCCAGCAGCCTAGGGGATATTCAGCCCCAGCATTTT. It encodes CASSLGDIQPQHF.